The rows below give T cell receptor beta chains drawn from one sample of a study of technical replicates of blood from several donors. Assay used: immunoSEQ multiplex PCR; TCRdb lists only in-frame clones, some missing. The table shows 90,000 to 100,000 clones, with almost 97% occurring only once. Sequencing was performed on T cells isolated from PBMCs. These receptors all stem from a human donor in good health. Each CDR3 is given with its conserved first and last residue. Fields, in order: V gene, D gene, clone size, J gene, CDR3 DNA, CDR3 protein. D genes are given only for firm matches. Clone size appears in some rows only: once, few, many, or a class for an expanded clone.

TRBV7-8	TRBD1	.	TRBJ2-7	TGTGCCAGCAGCTTAGTTACAGGGGGCTACGAGCAGTACTTC	CASSLVTGGYEQYF
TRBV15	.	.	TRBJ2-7	TGTGCCACCAGCAGAGAAAACAGCATCGGGCAGTACTTC	CATSRENSIGQYF
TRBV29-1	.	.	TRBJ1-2	TGCAGCGTCATCAGAGGGGGGGTTACCTATGGCTACACCTTC	CSVIRGGVTYGYTF
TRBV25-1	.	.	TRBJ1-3	TGTGCCAGCAGTGAATTTCGGGGTTTCTCTGGAAACACCATATATTTT	CASSEFRGFSGNTIYF
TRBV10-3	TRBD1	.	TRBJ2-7	TGTGCCATCAGGGGGACAGAGAGCTCCTACGAGCAGTACTTC	CAIRGTESSYEQYF
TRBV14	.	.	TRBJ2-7	TGTGCCAGCAGCCGAAGCATAGGGGCCGGGGAGCAGTACTTC	CASSRSIGAGEQYF
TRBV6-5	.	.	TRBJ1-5	TGTGCCAGCAGTTCCTATGACAGAAATCAGCCCCAGCATTTT	CASSSYDRNQPQHF
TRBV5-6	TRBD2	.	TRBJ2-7	TGTGCCAGCAGCTTGGCGAGCGGGAGAGGATACGAGCAGTACTTC	CASSLASGRGYEQYF
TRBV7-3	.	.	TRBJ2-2	TGTGCCAGCAGCTTAAGAGACACCGGGGAGCTGTTTTTT	CASSLRDTGELFF
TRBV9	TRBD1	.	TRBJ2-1	TGTGCCAGCAGCGTTGGGACAGGGAGGGTTGAGCAGTTCTTC	CASSVGTGRVEQFF
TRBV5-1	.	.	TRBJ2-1	TGCGCCAGCAGCTTCCCAGAAGAATATAATGAGCAGTTCTTC	CASSFPEEYNEQFF
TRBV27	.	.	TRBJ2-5	TGTGCCAGCAGTTTTTCGGCGTACGGCGGGGCCCAGTACTTC	CASSFSAYGGAQYF
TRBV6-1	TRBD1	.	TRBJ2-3	TGTGCCAGCAGTCGGACAGGGGGCGCGACAGATACGCAGTATTTT	CASSRTGGATDTQYF
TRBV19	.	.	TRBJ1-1	TGTGCCAGTAGTATTGTAGGGGCTCAAACTGAAGCTTTCTTT	CASSIVGAQTEAFF
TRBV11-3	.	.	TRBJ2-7	TGTGCCAGCAGCGCCCTCGCCGGCGGCGAGCAGTACTTC	CASSALAGGEQYF
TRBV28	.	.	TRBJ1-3	TGTGCCAGCGCCTTTACTCTGGGGGGGAACTCTGGAAACACCATATATTTT	CASAFTLGGNSGNTIYF
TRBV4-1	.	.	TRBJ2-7	TGCGCCAGCAGCCAAGGGCGAGGCCGAGACTACGAGCAGTACTTC	CASSQGRGRDYEQYF
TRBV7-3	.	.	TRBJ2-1	TGTGCCAGCAGCTCCGACAGTTCTTACAATGAGCAGTTCTTC	CASSSDSSYNEQFF
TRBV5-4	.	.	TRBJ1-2	TGTGCCAGCAGCCGCCCGTTTAGGGGGGGCGCTGGTGGCTACACCTTC	CASSRPFRGGAGGYTF
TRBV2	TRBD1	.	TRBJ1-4	TGTGCCAGCAGCGTCAGGCAGGGGGCGGATGAAAAACTGTTTTTT	CASSVRQGADEKLFF
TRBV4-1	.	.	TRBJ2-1	TGCGCCAGCAGCCAAGCCCGGGACTGGTACAATGAGCAGTTCTTC	CASSQARDWYNEQFF
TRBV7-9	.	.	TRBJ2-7	TGTGCCAGCAGCTACGACAAAAACGAGCAGTACTTC	CASSYDKNEQYF
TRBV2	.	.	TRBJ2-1	TGTGCCAGCAGTGTTGGTAGCTCCTACAATGAGCAGTTCTTC	CASSVGSSYNEQFF
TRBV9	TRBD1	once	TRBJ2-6	TGTGCCAGCAGCGTAGGTGGGACAGTTTTAGCTGGGGCCAACGTCCTGACTTTC	CASSVGGTVLAGANVLTF
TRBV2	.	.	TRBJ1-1	TGTGCCAGGGAACAGGGAGAGCCTGAAGCTTTCTTT	CAREQGEPEAFF
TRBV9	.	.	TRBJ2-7	TGTGCCAGCAGCGTAGTCGAGGGCTCCGAGCAGTACTTC	CASSVVEGSEQYF